The clone carrying this T cell receptor (beta chain) was counted once. Study processing details: Nucleated cell counts were estimated from reference gene primer amplification. Some clones are missing from TCRdb's copy, which holds only in-frame ones; the method was immunoSEQ multiplex PCR. D and trimming were read from the DNA, whereas the V and J calls and clone size are those reported in that table. The top ten hold 10% to 15% of the sample, which has about 130,000 clones, roughly 81% seen once. This entry is derived from a study of blood T cell repertoires in COVID-19. Study overall: From the United States, Italy and Spain came samples of acute and convalescent COVID-19. T cells, B-cell-depleted T cells, or PBMCs supplied cDNA or gDNA.

The sequence was obtained from a human donor in a cohort sampled during active COVID-19. The sample was peripheral blood.

For the CDR3, the DNA is TGTGCCAGTAGAACCTTGGGACAGTTCTATGGCTACACCTTC. Residues: CASRTLGQFYGYTF. The chain recombines TRBV19 with TRBJ1-2; 7 bases agree with TRBD1. V shed 6 bases, J shed 4 bases, and the junction held 8 bases outside the gene matches. Per germline, CDR1 LNHDA and CDR2 SQIVND (reference sequence). The CDR3 sequence is 14 residues long.